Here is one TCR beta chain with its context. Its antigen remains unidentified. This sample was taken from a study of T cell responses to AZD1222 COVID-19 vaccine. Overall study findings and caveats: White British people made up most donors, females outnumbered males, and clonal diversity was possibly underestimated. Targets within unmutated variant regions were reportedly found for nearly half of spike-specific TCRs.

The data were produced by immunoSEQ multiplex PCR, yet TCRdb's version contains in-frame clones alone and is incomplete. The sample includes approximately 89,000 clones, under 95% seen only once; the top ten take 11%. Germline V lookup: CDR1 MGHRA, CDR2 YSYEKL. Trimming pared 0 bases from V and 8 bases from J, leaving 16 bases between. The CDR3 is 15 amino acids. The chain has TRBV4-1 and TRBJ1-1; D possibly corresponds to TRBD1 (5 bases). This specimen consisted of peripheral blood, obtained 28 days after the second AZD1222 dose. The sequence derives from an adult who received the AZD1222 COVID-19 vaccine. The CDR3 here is CASSQEPGWDMEAFF. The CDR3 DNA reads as TGCGCCAGCAGCCAAGAACCAGGGTGGGATATGGAAGCTTTCTTT.